This T cell receptor (beta chain) came from a study of T-cell memory formation after mild COVID-19. Findings and caveats of the study: Pre-infection memory already had some responding clones, implying cross-reactive memory joined. Clones that got smaller from day 15 to 85 had even CD4/CD8, while clones growing later tipped toward CD4+. Researchers report contracting CD4+ clones mostly in CM and EM, with CD8+ clones in EMRA.

The CDR3 sequence is 17 residues long. The J segment lost 4 bases and the V segment lost 0 bases, leaving 12 bases of the junction unmatched. CDR1 is SGDLS and CDR2 is YYNGEE in the germline V gene. On this clonotype: The antigen is unknown.

A single record per CDR3 protein comes from TCRdb applying MiXCR to the 5' RACE reads. The repertoire holds around 390,000 distinct CDR3 sequences, with more than 15% as singletons. The rearrangement uses TRBV9 and TRBJ1-2, with 7 nucleotides matching TRBD1. The sample consisted of PBMCs or a T cell subset sorted from them (not recorded which). The receptor's source is a man aged 18 to 30 who had mild COVID-19 (a few samples of this study predate the infection). Cell type and time point are not known. The CDR3 sequence is CASSVEGLQGRSYGYTF. CDR3 DNA: TGTGCCAGCAGCGTAGAGGGATTACAGGGGCGAAGCTATGGCTACACCTTC.